Shown below are 9 T cell receptor beta chains from a single sample sequenced in a study of T cells in Graves' hyperthyroidism and ophthalmopathy. The CDR3 regions of TCR beta were amplified from RNA transcripts. The HTBI primer set served for first-round RT-PCR of the TCR CDR3. TCRdb independently ran MiXCR on the multiplex PCR reads; one entry per CDR3 protein. The table lists roughly 800,000 distinct CDR3 sequences, more than 30% of them singletons. Material for sequencing was blood. The source is a man aged 18 to 30 with Graves' hyperthyroidism.

In DNA form, the CDR3 reads TGTGCCAGCACCCCGAAAGGCATTACTGAAGCTTTCTTT. Translating gives CASTPKGITEAFF. The chain uses TRBV6-5 and TRBJ1-1, with D unresolved. The germline gives CDR1 MNHEY, CDR2 SVGAGI. Trimming removed 7 bases from V and 5 bases from J, with 14 bases in between. The CDR3 has 13 amino acids.

This clonotype was seen repeatedly, ten times or more. The chain recombines TRBV7-6 with TRBJ2-7; D gene uncertain. The CDR3 consists of 14 residues. CDR1 is SGHVS, CDR2 FNYEAQ, per germline. The V end lost 1 base, the J end lost 4 bases, and 11 bases lay between the germline ends. CDR3 nucleotide sequence: TGTGCCAGCAGCTTAGGTCCCAACAATTACGAGCAGTACTTC. This encodes CASSLGPNNYEQYF.

The chain carries TRBV15 and TRBJ1-5, with D tentatively TRBD1 (5 bases). CDR1 and CDR2 from the germline V gene are LNHNV and YYDKDF (reference sequence). V gave up 0 bases and J gave up 10 bases, with 16 bases separating them. The CDR3 runs 15 residues. CDR3 sequence: CATSRDPGQGSPQHF. In DNA, the CDR3 is TGTGCCACCAGCAGAGATCCGGGTCAGGGTTCACCCCAGCATTTT.

Note on this clonotype: A single base separates this from a much larger clone, so it may be a read error. The V gene is TRBV20-1, the J gene TRBJ1-2; D is possibly TRBD1 (5 bases). V was clipped by 3 bases and J by 8 bases, with 16 bases between them. The CDR3 totals 13 residues. Germline CDR1 reads DFQATT; CDR2 reads SNEGSKA (reference sequence). CDR3 protein: CSASESWGRGYTF. The DNA for the CDR3 is TGCAGTGCTAGTGAGAGCTGGGGACGAGGCTACACCTTC.

The V and J genes are TRBV29-1 and TRBJ1-4; 9 positions agree with TRBD1. The CDR3 is made up of 16 amino acids. Germline V lookup: CDR1 SQVTM, CDR2 ANQGSEA. The J segment lost 0 bases and the V segment lost 2 bases, leaving 4 bases of the junction unmatched. CDR3 in amino acids: CSVELGTGSTNEKLFF. DNA for the CDR3: TGCAGCGTTGAACTAGGGACAGGGTCAACTAATGAAAAACTGTTTTTT.

There are many counts of this clonotype. The rearrangement links TRBV14 to TRBJ1-5; 7 positions match TRBD1. This CDR3 comprises 15 residues. In germline, CDR1 is SGHDN, CDR2 FVKESK. With 1 base clipped from V and 2 bases from J, the junction kept 2 bases outside the gene matches. CDR3 region: CASSQGGTGNQPQHF. CDR3 in DNA: TGTGCCAGCAGCCAAGGCGGGACAGGCAATCAGCCCCAGCATTTT.

In its sample, this clonotype was seen a few times. V gene TRBV7-2 combines with J gene TRBJ2-7; 13 bases fit TRBD2. Germline CDR1 is SGHTA and CDR2 is FQGNSA. CDR3 length equals 14 residues. Trimming cost V 5 bases and J 7 bases; bases outside gene matches: 5. The CDR3: CASSPPGLAGEQYF. CDR3 sequence (DNA): TGTGCCAGCAGCCCACCGGGACTAGCGGGAGAGCAGTACTTC.

This clonotype was counted ten times or more. The chain carries TRBV19 and TRBJ1-6; D remains ambiguous. V was clipped by 4 bases and J by 7 bases, with 14 bases between them. Looked up from germline, CDR1 is LNHDA and CDR2 is SQIVND (reference sequence). This CDR3 region has 15 residues. CDR3 sequence: CASSRTAPRNSPLHF. CDR3 coding DNA: TGTGCCAGTAGTAGGACGGCTCCACGAAATTCACCCCTCCACTTT.

The rearrangement joins TRBV6-5 to TRBJ2-3; D is possibly TRBD2 (6 bases). The CDR3 runs to 14 residues. Per germline, CDR1 MNHEY and CDR2 SVGAGI. Trimming removed 6 bases at V and 4 bases at J, with 14 bases between. CDR3 protein: CASSSGGGPDTQYF. The CDR3 region has the DNA TGTGCCAGCAGCTCCGGAGGAGGGCCAGATACGCAGTATTTT.